This record looks at one T cell receptor beta chain sequence and its context. Germline assignment: CDR1 SGHRS and CDR2 YFSETQ. This CDR3 spans 13 amino acids. The ends were cut back, 0 bases at V and 4 bases at J, with 7 bases in the middle. The source of the sample is a study of graft-versus-host responses after intestinal transplantation. Measured with immunoSEQ multiplex PCR; TCRdb has only the in-frame clones, and not every one. The table shows approximately 89,000 clones, with approximately 90% occurring only once. The input for sequencing was PBMCs, taken approximately 470 days after intestinal transplant. This receptor was identified in a human patient who received an intestinal transplant, so some T cells may come from the graft donor. This chain uses TRBV5-1 with TRBJ1-1; TRBD1 might be the D (6 bases). The CDR3 nucleotides are TGCGCCAGCAGCTTGGTCAGGGGCACTGAAGCTTTCTTT. Protein sequence: CASSLVRGTEAFF. The whole variable domain, filled in from reference TRBV5-1 and TRBJ1-1, reads KAGVTQTPRYLIKTRGQQVTLSCSPISGHRSVSWYQQTPGQGLQFLFEYFSETQRNKGNFPGRFSGRQFSNSRSEMNVSTLELGDSALYLCASSLVRGTEAFFGQGTRLTVV.